The rows below give T cell receptor beta chains drawn from one sample of a study of CD8+ T cells in alopecia areata. Some clones are missing from TCRdb's copy, which holds only in-frame ones; the method was immunoSEQ multiplex PCR. The sample contains 93,000 or so clones, less than 70% of which appear only once. The specimen sequenced was CD4+ T cells sorted from blood. The receptors derive from a human donor in good health. Both conserved end residues are part of each CDR3. The order of the fields is V gene, J gene, clone size, CDR3 length, D gene, CDR3 DNA, CDR3 protein. A D gene is named only where the DNA matches it firmly. Rows give clone size only sometimes, using once, few, many, or a class for an expanded clone.

v_call: TRBV27; j_call: TRBJ2-3; clone_size: few; cdr3_length: 14; d_call: .; cdr3_nt: TGTGCCAGCAGTTCCCAACTTCGCACAGATACGCAGTATTTT; cdr3_aa: CASSSQLRTDTQYF
v_call: TRBV2; j_call: TRBJ1-2; clone_size: .; cdr3_length: 15; d_call: .; cdr3_nt: TGTGCCAGCAGTGAATTTCGGGGGCTTAACTATGGCTACACCTTC; cdr3_aa: CASSEFRGLNYGYTF
v_call: TRBV2; j_call: TRBJ2-2; clone_size: .; cdr3_length: 14; d_call: .; cdr3_nt: TGTGCCAGCAGGGGCAGATCGAACACCGGGGAGCTGTTTTTT; cdr3_aa: CASRGRSNTGELFF
v_call: TRBV4-3; j_call: TRBJ2-2; clone_size: .; cdr3_length: 17; d_call: .; cdr3_nt: TGCGCCAGCAGCCAAGAGATCGGGCGGGGGAACACCGGGGAGCTGTTTTTT; cdr3_aa: CASSQEIGRGNTGELFF
v_call: TRBV5-1; j_call: TRBJ1-1; clone_size: once; cdr3_length: 15; d_call: TRBD1; cdr3_nt: TGCGCCAGCAGCTTCTCCGGGACAGGGAACACTGAAGCTTTCTTT; cdr3_aa: CASSFSGTGNTEAFF
v_call: TRBV6-6; j_call: TRBJ1-3; clone_size: .; cdr3_length: 13; d_call: .; cdr3_nt: TGTGCCAGCATTGAGGGAACTGGAAACACCATATATTTT; cdr3_aa: CASIEGTGNTIYF
v_call: TRBV10-3; j_call: TRBJ2-1; clone_size: .; cdr3_length: 14; d_call: TRBD1; cdr3_nt: TGTGCCATCAGAAAGGGACAGTGGGACAATGAGCAGTTCTTC; cdr3_aa: CAIRKGQWDNEQFF
v_call: TRBV28; j_call: TRBJ2-5; clone_size: .; cdr3_length: 16; d_call: .; cdr3_nt: TGTGCCAGCAGTTCGCCCCGGGACACCTTCCAAGAGACCCAGTACTTC; cdr3_aa: CASSSPRDTFQETQYF
v_call: TRBV7-2; j_call: TRBJ1-2; clone_size: few; cdr3_length: 16; d_call: TRBD1; cdr3_nt: TGTGCCAGCAGCCAGGTGGGGGACAGGGATCCTCATGGCTACACCTTC; cdr3_aa: CASSQVGDRDPHGYTF
v_call: TRBV28; j_call: TRBJ2-7; clone_size: few; cdr3_length: 14; d_call: .; cdr3_nt: TGTGCCAGCAGTTCCCACGGCGGCACCTACGAGCAGTACTTC; cdr3_aa: CASSSHGGTYEQYF